This T cell receptor beta chain emerged from a study of cytomegalovirus exposure and HLA in healthy donors. Study summary: Counted in an early data release were roughly 81 million unique TCRs from HLA-typed donors.

This clone was found a few times. The antigen remains unidentified. The PCR used 60 Vbeta and 13 Jbeta primers. The data were produced by immunoSEQ multiplex PCR, yet TCRdb's version contains in-frame clones alone and is incomplete. The repertoire holds around 130,000 clones, with just under 75% as singletons. The study's findings and limits: Presence/absence analyses rested on an assumption that sequencing depth was roughly uniform across donors.

CDR3 size: 16 residues. The germline V gene encodes CDR1 WNHNN and CDR2 SYGVQD (reference sequence). The V and J ends lost 4 bases and 1 base, in that order; junction bases with no gene match: 4. The sequence was collected from a man aged 35 to 55 in good health and CMV-seropositive. V and J are TRBV10-1 and TRBJ2-6; 7 bases map to TRBD2. Material: PBMCs. The CDR3 DNA reads TGCGCCAGCAGTGGAGCGGGAACTTCTGGGGCCAACGTCCTGACTTTC. Translation gives CASSGAGTSGANVLTF.